Following are 4 T cell receptor beta chains from one sample sequenced in a study of T cell changes during pregnancy in multiple sclerosis. Profiling relied on immunoSEQ multiplex PCR, and the TCRdb table lists in-frame clones only, not all of them. The sample has 90,000 to 95,000 clones; around 92% are singletons. The specimen was peripheral blood, collected in the third trimester of pregnancy. The receptors shown here come from a female donor with multiple sclerosis, enrolled in a pregnancy study.

This chain uses TRBV7-9 with TRBJ2-7; tentative D call: TRBD1 (6 bases). The CDR3 runs to 16 residues. The germline V gene encodes CDR1 SEHNR and CDR2 FQNEAQ (reference sequence). The ends were cut back, 0 bases at V and 3 bases at J, with 15 bases in the middle. The CDR3 loop is CASSLAGTRIDYEQYF. CDR3 in DNA: TGTGCCAGCAGCTTAGCCGGGACAAGAATAGACTACGAGCAGTACTTC.

The count of this clone is one. This sequence joins TRBV5-1 and TRBJ2-1, with TRBD2 matching over 10 bases. V trimming: 9 bases; J trimming: 0 bases; junction bases outside the gene matches: 9. Per the germline V gene, CDR1 is SGHRS and CDR2 is YFSETQ. The length of the CDR3 is 16 residues. The CDR3 sequence is CATRPLAGSSYNEQFF. CDR3 coding DNA: TGCGCCACCCGACCACTAGCGGGGAGCTCCTACAATGAGCAGTTCTTC.

As for this clone: This CDR3 is also generated by other DNA sequences in the sample. J is TRBJ2-5 and V is TRBV29-1; no clear D gene. Trimming removed 4 bases at V and 4 bases at J, with 7 bases between. CDR3 length: 11 residues. The germline V gene encodes CDR1 SQVTM and CDR2 ANQGSEA. For the CDR3, the DNA is TGCAGCGTTGGACCGGGAGAGACCCAGTACTTC. It codes for CSVGPGETQYF.

The chain combines TRBV6-1 with TRBJ2-3; TRBD2 agrees at 10 bases. This CDR3 comprises 15 residues. Germline lookup yields CDR1 MNHNS and CDR2 SASEGT. V was pared by 7 bases and J by 3 bases, with 7 bases of the junction left unmatched. The CDR3 sequence: CASTSGGGGTDTQYF. In DNA, the CDR3 is TGTGCCAGCACTAGCGGGGGAGGCGGGACAGATACGCAGTATTTT.